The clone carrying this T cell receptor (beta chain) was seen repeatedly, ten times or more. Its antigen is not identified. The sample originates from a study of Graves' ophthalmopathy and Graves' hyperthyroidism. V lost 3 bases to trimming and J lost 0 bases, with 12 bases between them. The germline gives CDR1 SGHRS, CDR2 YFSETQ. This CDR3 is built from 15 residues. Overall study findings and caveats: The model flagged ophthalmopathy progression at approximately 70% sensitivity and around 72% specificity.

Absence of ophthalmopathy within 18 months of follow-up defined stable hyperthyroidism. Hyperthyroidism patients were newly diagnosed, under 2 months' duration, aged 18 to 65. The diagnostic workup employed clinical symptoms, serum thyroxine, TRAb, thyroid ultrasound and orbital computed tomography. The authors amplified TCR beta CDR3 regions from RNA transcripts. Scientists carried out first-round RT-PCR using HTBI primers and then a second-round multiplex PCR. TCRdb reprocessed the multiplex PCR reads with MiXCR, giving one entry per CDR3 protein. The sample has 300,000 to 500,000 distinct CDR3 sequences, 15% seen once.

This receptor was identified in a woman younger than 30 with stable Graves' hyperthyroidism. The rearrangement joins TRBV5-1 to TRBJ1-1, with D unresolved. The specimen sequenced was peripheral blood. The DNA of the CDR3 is TGCGCCAGCAGCTCCGGGCCTCACCTGAACACTGAAGCTTTCTTT. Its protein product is CASSSGPHLNTEAFF.